The 27 T cell receptor beta chains below come from one sample, sequenced in a study of blood T cell repertoires in COVID-19. Assay used: immunoSEQ multiplex PCR; TCRdb lists only in-frame clones, some missing. The profile covers about half a million clones, with 80% to 90% appearing a single time and approximately 3.4% taken by the ten largest. Sequencing used peripheral blood. The receptors shown here come from a human donor in a cohort sampled during active COVID-19.

CDR3 in amino acids: CASRGQAWSEAFF. CDR3 DNA: TGTGCCAGCAGGGGACAGGCCTGGTCTGAAGCTTTCTTT. This rearrangement joins TRBV2 to TRBJ1-1; 8 nucleotides match TRBD1. CDR1 is SNHLY, CDR2 FYNNEI, per germline. CDR3 length equals 13 residues. Trimming cost V 6 bases and J 6 bases; bases outside gene matches: 6. The full variable domain, its missing parts supplied by reference TRBV2 and TRBJ1-1, is EPEVTQTPSHQVTQMGQEVILRCVPISNHLYFYWYRQILGQKVEFLVSFYNNEISEKSEIFDDQFSVERPDGSNFTLKIRSTKLEDSAMYFCASRGQAWSEAFFGQGTRLTVV.

The chain employs TRBV5-1 and TRBJ1-2, with D perhaps matching TRBD1 (6 bases). Per germline, CDR1 SGHRS and CDR2 YFSETQ. There are 14 residues in the CDR3. V shed 5 bases and J shed 4 bases, with 15 bases lying between them. The CDR3 sequence: CASSLQGPPYGYTF. The DNA of the CDR3 is TGCGCCAGCAGTCTCCAGGGGCCCCCCTATGGCTACACCTTC.

In regard to this clone: Different DNA sequences within this sample yield the same CDR3. V usage is TRBV24-1 and J usage is TRBJ2-1; 11 bases are shared with TRBD2. Trimming cost V 5 bases and J 4 bases; bases outside gene matches: 3. This CDR3 comprises 15 residues. Germline V lookup: CDR1 KGHDR, CDR2 SFDVKD. CDR3 loop: CATSAGTSGYNEQFF. The DNA for the CDR3 is TGTGCCACCAGTGCCGGGACTAGCGGATACAATGAGCAGTTCTTC.

The rearrangement joins TRBV30 to TRBJ1-1; D gene ambiguous. The CDR3 spans 13 residues. With 2 bases removed from V and 2 bases from J, the gap between germline ends came to 9 bases. Germline V gives CDR1 GTSNPN, CDR2 SVGIG (reference sequence). This CDR3 is CAWSKAVNTEAFF. CDR3 nucleotides: TGTGCCTGGAGTAAAGCCGTTAACACTGAAGCTTTCTTT.

This chain links TRBV5-4 with TRBJ2-7; maybe TRBD1 (7 bases). This CDR3 region has 18 residues. Germline CDR1 and CDR2: SGHNT and YYREEE (reference sequence). V was pared by 3 bases and J by 4 bases, with 26 bases between. The CDR3 is CASSYGQVRAGIPYEQYF. The CDR3 DNA reads as TGTGCCAGCAGCTACGGACAGGTACGGGCGGGAATTCCATACGAGCAGTACTTC.

The V gene is TRBV10-3, the J gene TRBJ1-2; possibly TRBD1 for D (5 bases). The CDR3 runs 13 residues. With 7 bases removed from V and 8 bases from J, the gap between germline ends came to 17 bases. In germline, CDR1 is ENHRY, CDR2 SYGVKD. The CDR3 DNA reads TGTGCCATCAACCTCGAGGGAGGGGAAGGCTACACCTTC. Protein: CAINLEGGEGYTF.

The J gene is TRBJ2-1, the V gene TRBV29-1; D possibly corresponds to TRBD2 (5 bases). The CDR3 consists of 12 residues. Per germline, CDR1 SQVTM and CDR2 ANQGSEA. Trimming removed 4 bases at V and 7 bases at J, with 11 bases between. The DNA of the CDR3 is TGCAGCGTTGTCCCTAGCTATAATGAGCAGTTCTTC. Encoded protein: CSVVPSYNEQFF.

V and J are TRBV7-3 and TRBJ1-3; a possible D gene is TRBD1 (5 bases). Germline-derived CDR1 and CDR2 are SGHTA and FQGTGA. This CDR3 comprises 17 residues. The V and J ends lost 5 bases and 0 bases respectively, with 17 bases between them. In nucleotides, the CDR3 is TGTGCCAGCAGCGAATCACCTCGGGGGAACTCTGGAAACACCATATATTTT. Translating it yields CASSESPRGNSGNTIYF. Variable domain in full (rest from reference TRBV7-3 and TRBJ1-3): GAGVSQTPSNKVTEKGKYVELRCDPISGHTALYWYRQSLGQGPEFLIYFQGTGAADDSGLPNDRFFAVRPEGSVSTLKIQRTERGDSAVYLCASSESPRGNSGNTIYFGEGSWLTVV.

About this clone: The sample has other DNA sequences that encode this CDR3 too. V gene TRBV3-1 (or the pseudogene TRBV3-2) combines with J gene TRBJ1-3, with TRBD1 matching 8 bases. The trim removed 4 bases at V and 0 bases at J, leaving 2 bases unmatched. In germline, CDR1 is LGHDT, CDR2 YNNKEL (reference sequence). CDR3 length: 15 residues. The CDR3 nucleotides are TGTGCCAGCAGCCTGACAGGGGACTCTGGAAACACCATATATTTT. Its protein is CASSLTGDSGNTIYF.

The chain uses TRBV7-3 and TRBJ2-7; TRBD2 matches at 8 bases. The length of the CDR3 is 15 residues. Germline values: CDR1 SGHTA, CDR2 FQGTGA. V dropped 1 base and J dropped 4; count of bases not matched to a gene: 6. CDR3 coding DNA: TGTGCCAGCAGCTTAAACCCGGCGGGGGGATACGAGCAGTACTTC. It yields the protein CASSLNPAGGYEQYF. Supplemented by reference TRBV7-3 and TRBJ2-7, the full variable domain reads GAGVSQTPSNKVTEKGKYVELRCDPISGHTALYWYRQSLGQGPEFLIYFQGTGAADDSGLPNDRFFAVRPEGSVSTLKIQRTERGDSAVYLCASSLNPAGGYEQYFGPGTRLTVT.

This chain connects TRBV19 to TRBJ2-7; a weak D match, TRBD1 (5 bases). This CDR3 spans 14 amino acids. Germline lookup yields CDR1 LNHDA and CDR2 SQIVND (reference sequence). V shed 3 bases and J shed 1 base, with 10 bases lying between them. CDR3 nucleotide sequence: TGTGCCAGTAGTATCGGCAGGGTATCCTACGAGCAGTACTTC. As protein: CASSIGRVSYEQYF.

This clone was recorded once. V gene TRBV7-2 combines with J gene TRBJ1-2; 7 nucleotides line up with TRBD1. The CDR3 covers 16 residues. Per the germline V gene, CDR1 is SGHTA and CDR2 is FQGNSA. V dropped 2 bases and J dropped 4; count of bases not matched to a gene: 10. CDR3 in DNA: TGTGCCAGCAGCTTACGGACAGGACAGGAGGGCTATGGCTACACCTTC. It encodes CASSLRTGQEGYGYTF.

The chain links TRBV19 to TRBJ2-5; a possible D gene is TRBD2 (6 bases). Germline CDR1 is LNHDA and CDR2 is SQIVND (reference sequence). V was cut by 2 bases and J by 5 bases, with 15 bases left in between. This CDR3 is 15 amino acids long. CDR3 loop: CASSISPGSGETQYF. The CDR3 DNA reads TGTGCCAGTAGTATATCCCCGGGCAGCGGGGAGACCCAGTACTTC.

This clone came up once. This chain links TRBV5-6 with TRBJ1-1; unclear D gene. Germline CDR1 reads SGHDT; CDR2 reads YYEEEE. Trimming shortened V by 4 bases and J by 0 bases, and 16 bases separated the two germline ends. CDR3 length equals 16 residues. The CDR3 DNA is TGTGCCAGCAGCCCTGGCGGTTGGCGCGTGAACACTGAAGCTTTCTTT. Its protein product is CASSPGGWRVNTEAFF.

This clone has a handful of counts. This chain uses TRBV10-1 with TRBJ2-1; D gene ambiguous. From germline, CDR1 is WNHNN and CDR2 SYGVQD (reference sequence). V lost 0 bases to trimming and J lost 7 bases, with 7 bases between them. The CDR3 length is 13 residues. The CDR3 sequence: CASSESWANEQFF. CDR3 nucleotide sequence: TGCGCCAGCAGTGAGTCGTGGGCTAATGAGCAGTTCTTC.

The chain links TRBV4-3 to TRBJ1-2; D is ambiguous. Trimming pared 0 bases from V and 3 bases from J, leaving 8 bases between. This CDR3 has 14 amino acids. The germline CDR1 and CDR2 sequences are LGHNA and YSLEER. CDR3 sequence reads: CASSQDYSYYGYTF. CDR3 sequence (DNA): TGCGCCAGCAGCCAAGACTACAGCTACTATGGCTACACCTTC.

In DNA form, the CDR3 reads TGTGCCAGCAGCTTAGGGCAGGACTCGGGGGATGAGCAGTTCTTC. Amino acid sequence: CASSLGQDSGDEQFF. The chain joins TRBV11-1 to TRBJ2-1; D possibly corresponds to TRBD2 (6 bases). The length of the CDR3 is 15 residues. Germline V gives CDR1 SGHAT, CDR2 FQDESV (reference sequence). Trimming pared 1 base from V and 8 bases from J, leaving 15 bases between.

DNA of the CDR3: TGCGCCAGCAGCTTGGGGCGACAGCCGAACACCGGGGAGCTGTTTTTT. It yields the protein CASSLGRQPNTGELFF. The gene calls are TRBV5-1 and TRBJ2-2, with D perhaps TRBD1 (5 bases). This CDR3 has 16 residues. V shed 0 bases and J shed 0 bases, with 9 bases lying between them. Germline V gene sequence: CDR1 SGHRS, CDR2 YFSETQ.

The rearrangement links TRBV6-6 to TRBJ2-6, with 7 bases identical to TRBD1. V was pared by 5 bases and J by 0 bases, with 7 bases of the junction left unmatched. This CDR3 is built from 17 residues. Germline assignment: CDR1 MNHNY and CDR2 SVGAGI (reference sequence). The CDR3 nucleotides are TGTGCCAGCAGTCCCAGGGGGAAAGCCTCTGGGGCCAACGTCCTGACTTTC. Protein product: CASSPRGKASGANVLTF.

The rearrangement joins TRBV5-8 to TRBJ1-5; tentatively, D is TRBD1 (6 bases). Trimming pared 1 base from V and 2 bases from J, leaving 13 bases between. The V gene's germline CDR1 is SGHTS and CDR2 YDEGEE. The CDR3 is made up of 16 amino acids. Here the CDR3 DNA reads TGTGCCAGCAGCTTGAGAACAGGGAGTGGCAATCAGCCCCAGCATTTT. As protein: CASSLRTGSGNQPQHF.

For the CDR3, the DNA is TGTGCCAGCAGCCCGCACAGTCAGGGTATCGAGCAGTACTTC. Amino acids: CASSPHSQGIEQYF. The chain uses TRBV11-2 and TRBJ2-7; possibly TRBD1 for D (5 bases). With 5 bases removed from V and 6 bases from J, the gap between germline ends came to 17 bases. The CDR3 is made up of 14 amino acids. Germline values: CDR1 SGHAT, CDR2 FQNNGV.

This rearrangement joins TRBV7-9 to TRBJ1-5, with a possible D match to TRBD1 (6 bases). Germline-derived CDR1 and CDR2 are SEHNR and FQNEAQ (reference sequence). Trimming cost V 8 bases and J 6 bases, with 17 bases left between them. The CDR3 is made up of 14 amino acids. CDR3 DNA sequence: TGTGCCAGCTCAGCTTCGGCAGGGGCTCAGCCCCAGCATTTT. This encodes CASSASAGAQPQHF.

The chain combines TRBV10-3 with TRBJ2-7; D gene unclear. Germline CDR1 and CDR2: ENHRY and SYGVKD. V lost 0 bases, J lost 5 bases, and 17 bases lay in between. There are 16 residues in the CDR3. CDR3 sequence reads: CAISESKTGLRDEQYF. CDR3 DNA sequence: TGTGCCATCAGTGAGTCGAAGACCGGCCTACGGGACGAGCAGTACTTC.

This sequence joins TRBV19 and TRBJ2-1; TRBD1 agrees at 7 bases. This CDR3 region has 16 residues. In germline, CDR1 is LNHDA, CDR2 SQIVND (reference sequence). The V and J ends lost 3 bases and 6 bases, in that order; junction bases with no gene match: 11. This CDR3 is CASSILGRGLLNEQFF. DNA for the CDR3: TGTGCCAGTAGTATTTTAGGTAGGGGGCTTCTCAATGAGCAGTTCTTC. Combining the CDR3 with reference TRBV19 and TRBJ2-1 gives the whole variable domain DGGITQSPKYLFRKEGQNVTLSCEQNLNHDAMYWYRQDPGQGLRLIYYSQIVNDFQKGDIAEGYSVSREKKESFPLTVTSAQKNPTAFYLCASSILGRGLLNEQFFGPGTRLTVL.

The rearrangement joins TRBV5-5 to TRBJ1-6, with a weak D call TRBD1 (6 bases). The CDR3 sequence is 16 residues long. Between the trimmed V and J ends, which lost 5 bases and 6 bases, there was a span of 18 bases. Germline V gene lookup returns CDR1 SGHKS and CDR2 YYEKEE (reference sequence). CDR3 DNA: TGTGCCAGCAGACTGGGGGCAGGGAGTCTTAATTCACCCCTCCACTTT. Translating it yields CASRLGAGSLNSPLHF.

The chain is built from TRBV9 and TRBJ2-4; 7 bases are a match to TRBD1. The V gene's germline CDR1 is SGDLS and CDR2 YYNGEE. This CDR3 comprises 17 residues. J lost 3 bases, V lost 0 bases, and 9 bases had no gene match. The CDR3 bases are TGTGCCAGCAGCGTAGAGGGCCTAACAGGGGTCAAAAACATTCAGTACTTC. Translating gives CASSVEGLTGVKNIQYF. The full variable domain, completed using reference TRBV9 and TRBJ2-4, is DSGVTQTPKHLITATGQRVTLRCSPRSGDLSVYWYQQSLDQGLQFLIQYYNGEERAKGNILERFSAQQFPDLHSELNLSSLELGDSALYFCASSVEGLTGVKNIQYFGAGTRLSVL.

As regards this clone: Other DNA sequences from this sample encode an identical CDR3 as well. The rearrangement joins TRBV29-1 to TRBJ2-1; D is undetermined. The CDR3 contains 12 residues. V was pared by 3 bases and J by 2 bases, with 5 bases between. Germline lookup yields CDR1 SQVTM and CDR2 ANQGSEA. The CDR3 DNA is TGCAGCGTTGACGTCGCCTACAATGAGCAGTTCTTC. This codes for CSVDVAYNEQFF.